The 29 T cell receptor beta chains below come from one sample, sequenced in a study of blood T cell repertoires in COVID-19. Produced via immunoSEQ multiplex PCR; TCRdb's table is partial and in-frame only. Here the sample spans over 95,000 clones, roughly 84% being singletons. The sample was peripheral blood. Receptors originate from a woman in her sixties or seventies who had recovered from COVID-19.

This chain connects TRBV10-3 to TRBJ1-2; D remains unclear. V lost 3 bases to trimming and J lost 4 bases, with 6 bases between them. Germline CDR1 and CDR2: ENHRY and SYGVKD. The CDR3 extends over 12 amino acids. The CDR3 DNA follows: TGTGCCATCAGTGACCAGCGCTATGGCTACACCTTC. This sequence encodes CAISDQRYGYTF.

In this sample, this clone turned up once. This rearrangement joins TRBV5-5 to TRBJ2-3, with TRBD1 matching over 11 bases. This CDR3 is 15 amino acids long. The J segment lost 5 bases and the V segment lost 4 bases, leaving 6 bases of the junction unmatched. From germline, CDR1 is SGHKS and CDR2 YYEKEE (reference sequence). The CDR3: CASSRGQGVGDTQYF. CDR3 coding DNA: TGTGCCAGCAGCAGGGGACAGGGGGTCGGAGATACGCAGTATTTT.

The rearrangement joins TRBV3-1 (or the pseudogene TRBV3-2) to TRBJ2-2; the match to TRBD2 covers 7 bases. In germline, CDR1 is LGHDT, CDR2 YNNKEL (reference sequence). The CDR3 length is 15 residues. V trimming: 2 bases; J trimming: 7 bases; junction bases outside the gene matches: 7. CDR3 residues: CASSQLWGGIGELFF. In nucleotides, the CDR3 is TGTGCCAGCAGCCAACTATGGGGGGGTATCGGGGAGCTGTTTTTT.

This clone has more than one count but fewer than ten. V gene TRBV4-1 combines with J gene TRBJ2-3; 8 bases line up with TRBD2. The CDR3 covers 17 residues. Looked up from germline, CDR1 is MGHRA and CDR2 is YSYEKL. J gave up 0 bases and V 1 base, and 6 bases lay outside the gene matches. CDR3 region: CASSQASSSGSTDTQYF. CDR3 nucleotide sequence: TGCGCCAGCAGCCAAGCATCCTCTAGCGGGAGCACAGATACGCAGTATTTT.

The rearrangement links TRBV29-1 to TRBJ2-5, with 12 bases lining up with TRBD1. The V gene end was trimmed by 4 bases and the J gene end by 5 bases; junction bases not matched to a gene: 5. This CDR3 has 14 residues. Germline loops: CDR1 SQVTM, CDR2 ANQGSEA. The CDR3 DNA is TGCAGCGTTGGGGACAGGGGGCGCGTCGAGACCCAGTACTTC. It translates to CSVGDRGRVETQYF. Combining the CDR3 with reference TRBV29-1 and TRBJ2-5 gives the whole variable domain SAVISQKPSRDICQRGTSLTIQCQVDSQVTMMFWYRQQPGQSLTLIATANQGSEATYESGFVIDKFPISRPNLTFSTLTVSNMSPEDSSIYLCSVGDRGRVETQYFGPGTRLLVL.

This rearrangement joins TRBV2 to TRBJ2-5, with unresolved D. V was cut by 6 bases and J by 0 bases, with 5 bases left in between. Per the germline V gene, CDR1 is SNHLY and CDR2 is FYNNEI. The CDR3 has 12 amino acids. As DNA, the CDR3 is TGTGCCAGCAGGGCTGACCAAGAGACCCAGTACTTC. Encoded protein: CASRADQETQYF.

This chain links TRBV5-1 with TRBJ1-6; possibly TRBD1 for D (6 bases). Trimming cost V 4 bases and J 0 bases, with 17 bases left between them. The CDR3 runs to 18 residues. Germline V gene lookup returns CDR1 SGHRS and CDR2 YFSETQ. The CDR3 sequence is CASSHRTDSSSYNSPLHF. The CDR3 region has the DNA TGCGCCAGCAGCCACCGGACAGACTCGAGCTCCTATAATTCACCCCTCCACTTT.

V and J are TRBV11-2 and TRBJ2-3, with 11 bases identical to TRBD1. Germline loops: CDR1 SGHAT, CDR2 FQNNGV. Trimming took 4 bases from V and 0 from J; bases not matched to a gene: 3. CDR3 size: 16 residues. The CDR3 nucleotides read TGTGCCAGCAGCTGGGGACAGGGGGAAAGCACAGATACGCAGTATTTT. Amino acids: CASSWGQGESTDTQYF.

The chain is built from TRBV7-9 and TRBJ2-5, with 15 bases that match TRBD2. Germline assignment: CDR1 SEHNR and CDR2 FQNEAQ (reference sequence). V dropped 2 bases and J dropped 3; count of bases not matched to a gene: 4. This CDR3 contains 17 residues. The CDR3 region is CASSLPWTSGGEETQYF. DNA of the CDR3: TGTGCCAGCAGCTTACCCTGGACTAGCGGGGGGGAAGAGACCCAGTACTTC.

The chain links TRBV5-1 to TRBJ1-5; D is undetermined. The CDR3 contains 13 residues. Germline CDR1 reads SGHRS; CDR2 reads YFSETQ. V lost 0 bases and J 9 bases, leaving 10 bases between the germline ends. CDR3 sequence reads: CASSLAGRSPQHF. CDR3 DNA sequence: TGCGCCAGCAGCTTGGCCGGGAGGTCGCCCCAGCATTTT. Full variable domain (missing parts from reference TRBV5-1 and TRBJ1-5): KAGVTQTPRYLIKTRGQQVTLSCSPISGHRSVSWYQQTPGQGLQFLFEYFSETQRNKGNFPGRFSGRQFSNSRSEMNVSTLELGDSALYLCASSLAGRSPQHFGDGTRLSIL.

The CDR3 coding sequence is TGTGCCAGCAGCTTTCCGTCGTCCTACGAGCAGTACTTC. It encodes CASSFPSSYEQYF. This chain joins TRBV5-6 and TRBJ2-7; D unresolved. CDR3 size: 13 residues. Germline CDR1 SGHDT, CDR2 YYEEEE. Trimming removed 2 bases from V and 1 base from J, with 7 bases in between. Full variable domain (rest looked up from reference TRBV5-6 and TRBJ2-7): DAGVTQSPTHLIKTRGQQVTLRCSPKSGHDTVSWYQQALGQGPQFIFQYYEEEERQRGNFPDRFSGHQFPNYSSELNVNALLLGDSALYLCASSFPSSYEQYFGPGTRLTVT.

CDR3 amino acids: CASSIRFGETQYF. CDR3 sequence (DNA): TGTGCCAGTAGTATTAGATTTGGAGAGACCCAGTACTTC. This sequence joins TRBV19 and TRBJ2-5; D gene ambiguous. Germline V CDR1 and CDR2: LNHDA, SQIVND (reference sequence). The CDR3 length is 13 residues. V was clipped by 3 bases and J by 4 bases, with 9 bases between them.

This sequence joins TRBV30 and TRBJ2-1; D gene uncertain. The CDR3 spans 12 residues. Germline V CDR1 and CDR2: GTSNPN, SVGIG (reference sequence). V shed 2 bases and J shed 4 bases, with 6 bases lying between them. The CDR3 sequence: CAWSPNYNEQFF. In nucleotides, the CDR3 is TGTGCCTGGAGTCCCAATTACAATGAGCAGTTCTTC.

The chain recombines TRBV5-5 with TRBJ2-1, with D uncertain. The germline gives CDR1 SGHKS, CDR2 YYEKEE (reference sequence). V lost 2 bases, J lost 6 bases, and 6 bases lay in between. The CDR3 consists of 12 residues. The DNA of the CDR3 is TGTGCCAGCAGCTTCCCGGGCAATGAGCAGTTCTTC. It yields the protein CASSFPGNEQFF.

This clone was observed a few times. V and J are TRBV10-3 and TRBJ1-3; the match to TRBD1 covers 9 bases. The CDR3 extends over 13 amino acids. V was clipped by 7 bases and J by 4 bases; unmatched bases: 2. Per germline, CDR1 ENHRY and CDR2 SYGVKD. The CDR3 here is CAIKGQGGNTIYF. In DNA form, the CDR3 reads TGTGCCATCAAGGGACAGGGAGGAAACACCATATATTTT.

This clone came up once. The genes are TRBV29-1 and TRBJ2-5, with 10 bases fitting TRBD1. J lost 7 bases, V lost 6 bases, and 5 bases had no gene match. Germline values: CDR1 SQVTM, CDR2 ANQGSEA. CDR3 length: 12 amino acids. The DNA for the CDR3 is TGCAGCGTCCGACAGGGGGCCCCGACCCAGTACTTC. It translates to CSVRQGAPTQYF. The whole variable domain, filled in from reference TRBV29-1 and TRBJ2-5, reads SAVISQKPSRDICQRGTSLTIQCQVDSQVTMMFWYRQQPGQSLTLIATANQGSEATYESGFVIDKFPISRPNLTFSTLTVSNMSPEDSSIYLCSVRQGAPTQYFGPGTRLLVL.

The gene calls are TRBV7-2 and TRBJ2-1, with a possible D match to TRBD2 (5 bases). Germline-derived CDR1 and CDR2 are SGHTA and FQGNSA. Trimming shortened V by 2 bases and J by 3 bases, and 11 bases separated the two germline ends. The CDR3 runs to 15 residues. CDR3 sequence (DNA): TGTGCCAGCAGCTTAAGAAGTGACTACTACAATGAGCAGTTCTTC. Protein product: CASSLRSDYYNEQFF.

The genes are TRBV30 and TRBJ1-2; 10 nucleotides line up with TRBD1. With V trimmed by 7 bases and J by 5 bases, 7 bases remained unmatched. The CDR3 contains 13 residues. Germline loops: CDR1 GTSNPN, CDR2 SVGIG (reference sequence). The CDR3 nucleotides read TGTGCCTCGGGACAGGGGACGACGTATGGCTACACCTTC. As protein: CASGQGTTYGYTF.

The DNA for the CDR3 is TGTGCCAGCAGTTTTACAGGGGGCTCCTACGAGCAGTACTTC. Translated: CASSFTGGSYEQYF. This sequence joins TRBV6-1 and TRBJ2-7; TRBD1 agrees at 8 bases. The CDR3 spans 14 residues. The germline V gene has CDR1 MNHNS and CDR2 SASEGT. The J segment lost 0 bases and the V segment lost 5 bases, leaving 3 bases of the junction unmatched.

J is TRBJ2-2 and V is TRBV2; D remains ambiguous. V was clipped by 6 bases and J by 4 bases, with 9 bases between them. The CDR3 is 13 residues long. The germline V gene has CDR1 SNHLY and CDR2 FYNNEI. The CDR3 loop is CASSRDGTGELFF. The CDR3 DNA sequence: TGTGCCAGCAGCCGCGATGGCACCGGGGAGCTGTTTTTT.

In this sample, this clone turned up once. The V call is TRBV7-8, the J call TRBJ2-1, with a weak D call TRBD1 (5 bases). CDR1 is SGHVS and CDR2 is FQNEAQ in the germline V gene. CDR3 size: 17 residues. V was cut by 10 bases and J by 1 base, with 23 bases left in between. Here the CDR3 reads CATGQSVSFGSYNEQFF. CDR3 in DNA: TGTGCCACTGGACAAAGCGTCTCTTTTGGATCCTACAATGAGCAGTTCTTC.

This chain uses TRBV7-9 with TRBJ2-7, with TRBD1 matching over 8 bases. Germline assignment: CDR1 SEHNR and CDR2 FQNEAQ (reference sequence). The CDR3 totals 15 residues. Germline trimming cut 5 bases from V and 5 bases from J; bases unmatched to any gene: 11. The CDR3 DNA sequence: TGTGCCAGCAGCCCCTTGGCAGGGGGCCTGAACGAGCAGTACTTC. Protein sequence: CASSPLAGGLNEQYF.

The CDR3, as DNA: TGTGCCAGCAGCAGAGCCGGGGAGCTGTTTTTT. Amino acids: CASSRAGELFF. J is TRBJ2-2 and V is TRBV7-2; D is ambiguous. This CDR3 has 11 residues. Germline loops: CDR1 SGHTA, CDR2 FQGNSA. Trimming pared 5 bases from V and 6 bases from J, leaving 4 bases between.

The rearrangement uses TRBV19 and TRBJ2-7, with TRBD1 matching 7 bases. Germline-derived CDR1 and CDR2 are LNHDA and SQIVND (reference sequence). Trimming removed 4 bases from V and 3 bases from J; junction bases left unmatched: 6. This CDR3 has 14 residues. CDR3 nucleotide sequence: TGTGCCAGTAGTAGGGCAGGGGACAGCTACGAGCAGTACTTC. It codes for CASSRAGDSYEQYF. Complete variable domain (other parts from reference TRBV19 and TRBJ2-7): DGGITQSPKYLFRKEGQNVTLSCEQNLNHDAMYWYRQDPGQGLRLIYYSQIVNDFQKGDIAEGYSVSREKKESFPLTVTSAQKNPTAFYLCASSRAGDSYEQYFGPGTRLTVT.

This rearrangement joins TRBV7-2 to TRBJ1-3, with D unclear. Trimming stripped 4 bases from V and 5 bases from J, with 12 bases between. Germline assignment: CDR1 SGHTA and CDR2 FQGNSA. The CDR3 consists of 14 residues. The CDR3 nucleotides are TGTGCCAGCAGCTCCTTCGAGGGTAGAAACACCATATATTTT. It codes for CASSSFEGRNTIYF.

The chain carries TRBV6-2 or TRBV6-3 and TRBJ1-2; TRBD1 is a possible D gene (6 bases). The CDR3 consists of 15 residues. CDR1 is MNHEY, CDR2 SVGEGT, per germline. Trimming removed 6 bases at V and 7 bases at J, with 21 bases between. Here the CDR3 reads CASSRAGGASAGYTF. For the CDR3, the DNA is TGTGCCAGCAGCCGGGCGGGGGGCGCGTCAGCTGGCTACACCTTC.

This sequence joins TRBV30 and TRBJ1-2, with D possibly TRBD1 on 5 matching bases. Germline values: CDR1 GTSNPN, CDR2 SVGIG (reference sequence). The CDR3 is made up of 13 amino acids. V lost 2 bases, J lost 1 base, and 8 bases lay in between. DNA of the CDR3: TGTGCCTGGAGTCACCAGGGTAACTATGGCTACACCTTC. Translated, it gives CAWSHQGNYGYTF.

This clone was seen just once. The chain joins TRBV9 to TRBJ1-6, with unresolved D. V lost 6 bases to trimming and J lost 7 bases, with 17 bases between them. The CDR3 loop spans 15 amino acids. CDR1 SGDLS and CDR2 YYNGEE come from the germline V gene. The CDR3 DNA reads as TGTGCCAGCACCGTGGACCCCGGAGGAAATTCACCCCTCCACTTT. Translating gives CASTVDPGGNSPLHF.

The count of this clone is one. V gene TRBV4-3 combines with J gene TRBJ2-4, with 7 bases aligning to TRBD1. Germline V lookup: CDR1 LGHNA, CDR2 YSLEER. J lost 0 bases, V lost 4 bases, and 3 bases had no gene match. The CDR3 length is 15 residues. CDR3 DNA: TGCGCCAGCAGCCCACAGGGGAAAGCCAAAAACATTCAGTACTTC. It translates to CASSPQGKAKNIQYF.